This TCR beta chain was documented in a study of CD8 T cells in Susac syndrome. The RNA input was roughly 0.45 to 1 ug, and it was reverse transcribed with random hexamers. Coverage of TCR beta CDR3 amplification by immunoSEQ multiplex PCR extended to 54 Vbeta and 13 Jbeta. TCRdb used MiXCR to reprocess the immunoSEQ multiplex PCR reads, holding one entry per CDR3 protein. This sample has about 200,000 distinct CDR3 sequences; about 95% occur once, and the top ten carry roughly 0.094%. TCR beta sequences were obtained from blood CD8+ and CD4+ T cells. Negative isolation was applied to CD8+ and CD4+ T cells, and FACS enrichment was applied to TEMRA cells. Looked up from germline, CDR1 is SGHRS and CDR2 is YFSETQ. V lost 0 bases and J 7 bases, leaving 20 bases between the germline ends. This CDR3 contains 16 residues.

The sequence came from a human donor with multiple sclerosis. Specimen: CD4+ T cells from PBMCs. The V gene is TRBV5-1, the J gene TRBJ2-7, with a possible D match to TRBD2 (5 bases). The CDR3 loop reads CASSLATQAAFWEQYF. The CDR3 DNA follows: TGCGCCAGCAGCTTGGCCACACAAGCGGCGTTCTGGGAGCAGTACTTC.